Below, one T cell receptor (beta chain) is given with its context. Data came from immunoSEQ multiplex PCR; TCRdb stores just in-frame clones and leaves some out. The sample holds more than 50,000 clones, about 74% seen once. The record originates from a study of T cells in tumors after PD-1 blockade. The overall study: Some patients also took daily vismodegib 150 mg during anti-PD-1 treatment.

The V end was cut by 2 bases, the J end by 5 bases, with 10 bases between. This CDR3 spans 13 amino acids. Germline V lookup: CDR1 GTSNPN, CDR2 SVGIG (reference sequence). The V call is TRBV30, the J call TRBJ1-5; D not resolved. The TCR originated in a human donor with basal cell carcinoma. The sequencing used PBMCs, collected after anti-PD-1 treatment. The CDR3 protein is CAWSLGWDQPQHF. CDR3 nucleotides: TGTGCCTGGAGTTTAGGGTGGGATCAGCCCCAGCATTTT.